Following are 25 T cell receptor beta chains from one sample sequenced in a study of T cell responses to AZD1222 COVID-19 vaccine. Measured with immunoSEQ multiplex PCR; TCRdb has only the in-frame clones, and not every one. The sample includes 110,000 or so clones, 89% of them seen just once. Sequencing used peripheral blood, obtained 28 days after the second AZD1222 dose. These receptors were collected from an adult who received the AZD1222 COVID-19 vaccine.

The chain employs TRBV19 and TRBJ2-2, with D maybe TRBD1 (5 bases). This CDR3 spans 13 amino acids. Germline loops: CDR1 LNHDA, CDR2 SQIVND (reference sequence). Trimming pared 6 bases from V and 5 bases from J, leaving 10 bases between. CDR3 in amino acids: CASRWSGTGELFF. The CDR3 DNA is TGTGCCAGTAGGTGGTCAGGGACCGGGGAGCTGTTTTTT.

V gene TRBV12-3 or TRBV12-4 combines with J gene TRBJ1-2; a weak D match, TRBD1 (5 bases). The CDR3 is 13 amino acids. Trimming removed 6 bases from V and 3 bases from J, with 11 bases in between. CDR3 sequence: CASSLGADYGYTF. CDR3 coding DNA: TGTGCCAGCAGCCTAGGGGCAGACTATGGCTACACCTTC.

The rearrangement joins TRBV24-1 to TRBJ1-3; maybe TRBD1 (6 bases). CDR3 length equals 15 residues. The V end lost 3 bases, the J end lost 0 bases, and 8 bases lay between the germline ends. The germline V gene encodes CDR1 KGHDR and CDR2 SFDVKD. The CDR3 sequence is CATSDTGPSGNTIYF. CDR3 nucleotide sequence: TGTGCCACCAGTGATACAGGGCCCTCTGGAAACACCATATATTTT.

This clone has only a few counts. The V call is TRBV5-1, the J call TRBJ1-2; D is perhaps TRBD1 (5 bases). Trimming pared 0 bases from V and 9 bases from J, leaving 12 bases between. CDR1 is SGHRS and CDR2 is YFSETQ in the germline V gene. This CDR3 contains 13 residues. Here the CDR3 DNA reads TGCGCCAGCAGCTTGGCGATAGACAGAAGCTACACCTTC. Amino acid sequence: CASSLAIDRSYTF.

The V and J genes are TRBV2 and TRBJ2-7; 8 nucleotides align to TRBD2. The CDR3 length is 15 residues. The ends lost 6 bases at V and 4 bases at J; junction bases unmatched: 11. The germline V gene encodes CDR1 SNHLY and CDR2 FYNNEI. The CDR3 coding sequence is TGTGCCAGCAGGGAGGGGACTAGTTTGATTTACGAGCAGTACTTC. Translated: CASREGTSLIYEQYF.

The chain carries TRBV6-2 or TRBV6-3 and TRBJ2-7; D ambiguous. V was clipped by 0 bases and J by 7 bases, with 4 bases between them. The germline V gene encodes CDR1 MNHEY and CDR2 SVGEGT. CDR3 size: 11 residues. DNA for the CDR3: TGTGCCAGCAGTTACTCGAGGGAGCAGTACTTC. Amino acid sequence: CASSYSREQYF.

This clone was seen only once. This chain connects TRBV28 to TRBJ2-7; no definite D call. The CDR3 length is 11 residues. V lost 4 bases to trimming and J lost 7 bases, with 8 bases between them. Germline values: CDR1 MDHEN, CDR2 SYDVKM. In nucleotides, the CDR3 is TGTGCCAGCAGTTGGACGGTAGAGCAGTACTTC. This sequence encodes CASSWTVEQYF.

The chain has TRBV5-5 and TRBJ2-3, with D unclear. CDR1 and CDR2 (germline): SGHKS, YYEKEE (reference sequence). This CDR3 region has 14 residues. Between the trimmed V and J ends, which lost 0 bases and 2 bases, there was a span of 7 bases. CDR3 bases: TGTGCCAGCAGCTTGGCCACCTACACAGATACGCAGTATTTT. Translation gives CASSLATYTDTQYF.

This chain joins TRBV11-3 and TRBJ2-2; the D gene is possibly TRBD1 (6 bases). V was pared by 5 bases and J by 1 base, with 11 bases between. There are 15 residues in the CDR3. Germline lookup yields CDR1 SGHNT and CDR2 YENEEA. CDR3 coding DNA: TGTGCCAGCAGCCTACGGACAGAGAACACCGGGGAGCTGTTTTTT. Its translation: CASSLRTENTGELFF.

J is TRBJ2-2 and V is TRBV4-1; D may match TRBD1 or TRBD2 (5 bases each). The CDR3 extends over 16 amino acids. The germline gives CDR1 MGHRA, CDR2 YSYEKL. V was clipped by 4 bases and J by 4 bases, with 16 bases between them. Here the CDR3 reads CASSPGALGGTGELFF. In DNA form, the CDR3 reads TGCGCCAGCAGCCCTGGGGCCCTTGGGGGCACCGGGGAGCTGTTTTTT.

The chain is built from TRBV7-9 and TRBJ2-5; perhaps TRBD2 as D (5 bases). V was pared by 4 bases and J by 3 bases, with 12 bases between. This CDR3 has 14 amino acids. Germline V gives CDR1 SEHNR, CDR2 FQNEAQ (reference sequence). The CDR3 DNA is TGTGCCAGCAGCTCCTGGACTGCGAAAGAGACCCAGTACTTC. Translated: CASSSWTAKETQYF.

The CDR3 reads CASSRDGTSRGYGYTF. Here the CDR3 DNA reads TGTGCCAGCTCCCGGGACGGAACCTCACGAGGCTATGGCTACACCTTC. This chain uses TRBV5-5 with TRBJ1-2, with a possible D match to TRBD1 (5 bases). Trimming took off 7 bases at V and 4 bases at J, with 23 bases between the two ends. The CDR3 has 16 amino acids. The V gene's germline CDR1 is SGHKS and CDR2 YYEKEE (reference sequence).

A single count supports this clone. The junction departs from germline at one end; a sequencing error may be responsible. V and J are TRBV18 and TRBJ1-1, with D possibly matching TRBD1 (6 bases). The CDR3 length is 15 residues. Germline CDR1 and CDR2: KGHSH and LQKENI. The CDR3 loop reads CASSPPGQKNTEAFF. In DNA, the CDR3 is TGTGCCAGCTCCCCACCGGGACAAAAGAACACTGAAGCTTTCTTT.

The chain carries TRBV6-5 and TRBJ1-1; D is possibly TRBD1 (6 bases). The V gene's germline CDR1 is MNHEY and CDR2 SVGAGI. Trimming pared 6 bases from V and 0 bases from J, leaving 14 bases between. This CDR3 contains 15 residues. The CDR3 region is CASRIQGTMNTEAFF. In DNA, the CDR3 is TGTGCCAGCAGGATACAGGGTACCATGAACACTGAAGCTTTCTTT.

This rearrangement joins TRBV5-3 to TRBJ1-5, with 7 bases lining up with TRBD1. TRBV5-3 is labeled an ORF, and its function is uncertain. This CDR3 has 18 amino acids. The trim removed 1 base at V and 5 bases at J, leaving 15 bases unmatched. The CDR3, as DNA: TGTGCCAGAAGCTTGAGTCAGGATATGAAGGGGGCCCATCAGCCCCAGCATTTT. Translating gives CARSLSQDMKGAHQPQHF.

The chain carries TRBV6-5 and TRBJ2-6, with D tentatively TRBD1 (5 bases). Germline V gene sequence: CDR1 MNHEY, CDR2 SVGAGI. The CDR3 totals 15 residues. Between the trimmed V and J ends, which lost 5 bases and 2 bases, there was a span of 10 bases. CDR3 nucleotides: TGTGCCAGCAGTATAACAGGCGCTGGGGCCAACGTCCTGACTTTC. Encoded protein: CASSITGAGANVLTF.

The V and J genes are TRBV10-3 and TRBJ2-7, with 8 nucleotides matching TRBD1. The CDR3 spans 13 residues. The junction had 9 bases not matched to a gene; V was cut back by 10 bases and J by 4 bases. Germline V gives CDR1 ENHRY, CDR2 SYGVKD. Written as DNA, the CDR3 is TGTGCCACAGGACAGGGAGGCAGTTACGAGCAGTACTTC. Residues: CATGQGGSYEQYF.

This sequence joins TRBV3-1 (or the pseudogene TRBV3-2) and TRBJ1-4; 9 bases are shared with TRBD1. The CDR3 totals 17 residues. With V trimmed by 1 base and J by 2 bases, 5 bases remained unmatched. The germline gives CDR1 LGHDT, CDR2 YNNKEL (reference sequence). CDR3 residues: CASSQVYRGHTNEKLFF. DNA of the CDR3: TGTGCCAGCAGCCAAGTGTACAGGGGGCATACTAATGAAAAACTGTTTTTT.

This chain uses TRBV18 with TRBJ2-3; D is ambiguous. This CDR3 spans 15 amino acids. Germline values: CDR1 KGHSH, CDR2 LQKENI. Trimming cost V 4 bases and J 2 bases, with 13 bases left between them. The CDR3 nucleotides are TGTGCCAGCTCACAACGCGCGGTGTACACAGATACGCAGTATTTT. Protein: CASSQRAVYTDTQYF.

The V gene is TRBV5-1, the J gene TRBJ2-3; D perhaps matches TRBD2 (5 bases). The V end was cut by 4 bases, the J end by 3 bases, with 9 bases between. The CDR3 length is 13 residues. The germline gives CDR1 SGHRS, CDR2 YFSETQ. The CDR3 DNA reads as TGCGCCAGCAGCGGGCGGGCGACAGATACGCAGTATTTT. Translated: CASSGRATDTQYF.

The CDR3 nucleotides are TGTGCCAGCAGCTTAGCGGGGACAGGGGACCGCGGGAAGCAGTACTTC. Translating it yields CASSLAGTGDRGKQYF. The chain couples TRBV7-9 to TRBJ2-7; 10 bases are a match to TRBD1. The ends lost 0 bases at V and 8 bases at J; junction bases unmatched: 10. Germline CDR1 SEHNR, CDR2 FQNEAQ (reference sequence). This CDR3 spans 16 amino acids.

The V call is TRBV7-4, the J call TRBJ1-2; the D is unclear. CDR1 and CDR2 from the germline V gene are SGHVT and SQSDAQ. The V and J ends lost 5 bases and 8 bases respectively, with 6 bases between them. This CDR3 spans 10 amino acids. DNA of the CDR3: TGTGCCAGCAGCCCGATGGGCTACACCTTC. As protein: CASSPMGYTF.

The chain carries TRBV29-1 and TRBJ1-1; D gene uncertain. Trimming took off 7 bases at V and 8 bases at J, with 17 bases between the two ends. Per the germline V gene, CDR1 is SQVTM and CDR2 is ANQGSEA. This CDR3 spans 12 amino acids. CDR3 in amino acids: CSAISVSSEAFF. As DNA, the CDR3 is TGCAGCGCCATCAGCGTTTCCTCCGAAGCTTTCTTT.

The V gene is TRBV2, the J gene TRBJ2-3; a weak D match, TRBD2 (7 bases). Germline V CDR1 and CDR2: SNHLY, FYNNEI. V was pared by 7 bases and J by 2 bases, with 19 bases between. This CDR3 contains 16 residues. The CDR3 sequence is CASTGEGTINTDTQYF. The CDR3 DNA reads TGTGCCAGCACCGGGGAGGGGACAATCAACACAGATACGCAGTATTTT.

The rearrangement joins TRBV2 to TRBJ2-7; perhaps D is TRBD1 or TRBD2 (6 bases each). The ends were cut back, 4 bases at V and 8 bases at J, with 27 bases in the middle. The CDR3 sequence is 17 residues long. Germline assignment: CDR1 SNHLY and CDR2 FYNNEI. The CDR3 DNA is TGTGCCAGCAGTGCGGGGGTGTGGGACACACACGGTACGAAGCAGTACTTC. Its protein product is CASSAGVWDTHGTKQYF.